This TCR beta chain was recorded in a study of blood T cells in healthy people across ages. Whole-study results and caveats: One million T cells yielded diversity estimates that were considered underestimates.

The germline V gene encodes CDR1 MNHNY and CDR2 SVGAGI (reference sequence). Deletions cut 11 bases from V and 0 bases from J, with 13 bases between. The CDR3 runs to 13 residues. Alongside a J-beta primer mix, a sample-barcoded 5' primer served in a second PCR lasting about 6 to 11 cycles. Each cDNA was tagged by a template-switch adaptor containing 12 random nucleotides. Each sample provided no less than 2.5 million CDR3-containing paired-end reads. A single record per CDR3 protein comes from TCRdb applying MiXCR to the 5' RACE reads. In the table there are 550,000 to 600,000 distinct CDR3 sequences, around half of which are singletons. This clonotype has a handful of counts. Its antigen is undetermined.

The source material was blood. The J gene is TRBJ1-2, the V gene TRBV6-6; D ambiguous. The sequence came from a man older than 75 in good health. The CDR3, as DNA: TGTGCCCACGCCTCCCGGTCTAACTATGGCTACACCTTC. Its protein product is CAHASRSNYGYTF.